Below, 30 T cell receptor beta chains from the same sample are listed, as sequenced in a study of blood T cell repertoires in COVID-19 (dated by TCRdb to about 2020). Library preparation was by the immunoSEQ multiplex PCR assay. This is the immuneACCESS table as TCRdb keeps it, with only in-frame sequences that have V and J called. A part of the clones is gone; compared with another copy, unresolved V genes explain less than half, and the rest is unexplained. This sample lists around 100,000 clones; 84% were detected once. 7.5% to 10% of the sample is in the top ten clones. The source material was peripheral blood. These receptors all come from a middle-aged woman with acute or convalescent COVID-19.

This clone was seen a handful of times. The chain couples TRBV2 to TRBJ2-3, with D possibly TRBD1 on 6 matching bases. Germline V lookup: CDR1 SNHLY, CDR2 FYNNEI. The CDR3 runs 12 residues. Trimming removed 7 bases from V and 5 bases from J, with 10 bases in between. The chain's CDR3 is CASKIGGDTQYF. Here the CDR3 DNA reads TGTGCCAGCAAAATAGGGGGAGATACGCAGTATTTT.

V is TRBV19 and J is TRBJ2-4, with 7 bases lining up with TRBD2. This CDR3 is 17 amino acids long. Germline trimming cut 9 bases from V and 0 bases from J; bases unmatched to any gene: 14. Germline CDR1 and CDR2: LNHDA and SQIVND (reference sequence). Here the CDR3 reads CASSHVGTGGAKNIQYF. The CDR3 bases are TGTGCCAGCTCTCACGTCGGGACGGGGGGAGCCAAAAACATTCAGTACTTC.

This clone was observed a single time. The chain employs TRBV7-7 and TRBJ2-3; D not certain. Trimming took 3 bases from V and 2 from J, leaving 6 bases between them. The CDR3 contains 13 residues. Germline CDR1 reads SSHAT; CDR2 reads FNYEAQ (reference sequence). CDR3 in DNA: TGTGCCAGCAGCTTTTCTCTCACAGATACGCAGTATTTT. Protein: CASSFSLTDTQYF.

The V and J genes are TRBV14 and TRBJ1-2; D ambiguous. The ends were cut back, 4 bases at V and 1 base at J, with 4 bases in the middle. This CDR3 is 12 amino acids long. Germline assignment: CDR1 SGHDN and CDR2 FVKESK. CDR3 coding DNA: TGTGCCAGCAGCCCCGGTAACTATGGCTACACCTTC. It translates to CASSPGNYGYTF.

This chain joins TRBV7-2 and TRBJ2-2; D remains unclear. CDR3 length: 14 residues. Germline CDR1 is SGHTA and CDR2 is FQGNSA. The V end lost 7 bases, the J end lost 5 bases, and 14 bases lay between the germline ends. The CDR3 region has the DNA TGTGCCAGCACCACCAGCCCCGGGACCGGGGAGCTGTTTTTT. It encodes CASTTSPGTGELFF.

V and J are TRBV9 and TRBJ2-7; D not resolved. Looked up from germline, CDR1 is SGDLS and CDR2 is YYNGEE. V lost 4 bases to trimming and J lost 0 bases, with 17 bases between them. The CDR3 is made up of 16 amino acids. Written as DNA, the CDR3 is TGTGCCAGCAGCTCCGGAGAAAGCGTTAGCTCCTACGAGCAGTACTTC. Amino acids: CASSSGESVSSYEQYF.

This clone occurred a few times. The DNA for the CDR3 is TGTGCCAGTAGTATCGCTGGAGACACTGAAGCTTTCTTT. Protein: CASSIAGDTEAFF. This chain connects TRBV19 to TRBJ1-1; D ambiguous. The CDR3 sequence is 13 residues long. The germline V gene encodes CDR1 LNHDA and CDR2 SQIVND (reference sequence). Trimming removed 3 bases from V and 3 bases from J, with 8 bases in between.

The J gene is TRBJ1-6, the V gene TRBV25-1; 8 bases are shared with TRBD1. Germline V gene lookup returns CDR1 MGHDK and CDR2 SYGVNS. This CDR3 is 16 amino acids long. The V segment lost 3 bases and the J segment 9 bases; nucleotides outside the gene matches: 10. CDR3 bases: TGTGCCAGCAGTGACCCCTCCAGGGGGCCAATTTCACCCCTCCACTTT. Translated, it gives CASSDPSRGPISPLHF.

The chain combines TRBV3-1 (or the pseudogene TRBV3-2) with TRBJ2-3, with D possibly being TRBD2 (5 bases). Trimming stripped 4 bases from V and 2 bases from J, with 19 bases between. The CDR3 length is 17 residues. Germline V CDR1 and CDR2: LGHDT, YNNKEL (reference sequence). The CDR3 DNA reads as TGTGCCAGCAGCCTCGGACGCCGCCGCGGGTACACAGATACGCAGTATTTT. This gives the protein CASSLGRRRGYTDTQYF.

The rearrangement joins TRBV10-3 to TRBJ2-7; unclear D gene. CDR3 length equals 12 residues. Germline V gene sequence: CDR1 ENHRY, CDR2 SYGVKD. Trimming pared 4 bases from V and 5 bases from J, leaving 9 bases between. CDR3 coding DNA: TGTGCCATCAGTGCCTTCTCTAACGAGCAGTACTTC. This translates into CAISAFSNEQYF.

CDR3 nucleotides: TGTGCCAGCAGTTACGGCCGTTACAGATTTAATTCACCCCTCCACTTT. It specifies CASSYGRYRFNSPLHF. The J gene is TRBJ1-6, the V gene TRBV6-5; D gene ambiguous. The CDR3 contains 16 residues. Germline V gives CDR1 MNHEY, CDR2 SVGAGI. Trimming took off 2 bases at V and 6 bases at J, with 14 bases between the two ends.

This rearrangement joins TRBV15 to TRBJ1-5; no definite D call. The V end was cut by 0 bases, the J end by 6 bases, with 6 bases between. CDR1 LNHNV and CDR2 YYDKDF come from the germline V gene (reference sequence). The CDR3 spans 13 residues. This CDR3 reads CATSRDAVQPQHF. CDR3 nucleotide sequence: TGTGCCACCAGCAGAGATGCGGTTCAGCCCCAGCATTTT.

The CDR3 sequence: CASSTGGRGAGELFF. CDR3 nucleotide sequence: TGTGCCAGCAGCACAGGGGGCCGGGGAGCCGGGGAGCTGTTTTTT. The chain is built from TRBV6-5 and TRBJ2-2, with TRBD1 matching over 9 bases. V trimming: 6 bases; J trimming: 6 bases; junction bases outside the gene matches: 8. The germline gives CDR1 MNHEY, CDR2 SVGAGI. This CDR3 comprises 15 residues.

The rearrangement joins TRBV12-5 to TRBJ1-6, with D hard to call. Per germline, CDR1 LGHNT and CDR2 FRNRAP. The CDR3 contains 12 residues. Trimming took off 5 bases at V and 5 bases at J, with 4 bases between the two ends. In DNA, the CDR3 is TGTGCTAGTGGTCTAGATAATTCACCCCTCCACTTT. Translated, it gives CASGLDNSPLHF.

This rearrangement joins TRBV7-8 to TRBJ1-3; no definite D call. This CDR3 region has 16 residues. Germline-derived CDR1 and CDR2 are SGHVS and FQNEAQ. Deletions cut 5 bases from V and 4 bases from J, with 18 bases between. CDR3 nucleotide sequence: TGTGCCAGCAGCCCCTCCGGGCGGAGGAGCGGAAACACCATATATTTT. As protein: CASSPSGRRSGNTIYF.

The chain uses TRBV21-1 and TRBJ1-5; the table's TRBD1 call for D was not verified on the DNA. TRBV21-1 is a pseudogene locus. This CDR3 region has 16 residues. Here the CDR3 DNA reads TGTGCCAGCCCCACCCTGCACAGGGGGCTTCATCAGCCCCAGCATTTT. Its translation: CASPTLHRGLHQPQHF.

This clone was detected once. As DNA, the CDR3 is TGTGCCAGTAGTAATTCGGACAGGGGGAGCACTGAAGCTTTCTTT. Protein: CASSNSDRGSTEAFF. This chain connects TRBV19 to TRBJ1-1, with 10 bases lining up with TRBD1. The length of the CDR3 is 15 residues. V lost 4 bases to trimming and J lost 4 bases; unmatched junction nucleotides: 6. The germline CDR1 and CDR2 sequences are LNHDA and SQIVND (reference sequence).

The V gene is TRBV14, the J gene TRBJ1-4, with TRBD1 matching 7 bases. The CDR3 covers 15 residues. The J segment lost 0 bases and the V segment lost 4 bases, leaving 2 bases of the junction unmatched. Germline V gene lookup returns CDR1 SGHDN and CDR2 FVKESK. CDR3 sequence (DNA): TGTGCCAGCAGCCGAACAGGGGCAACTAATGAAAAACTGTTTTTT. Translation gives CASSRTGATNEKLFF.

This chain uses TRBV29-1 with TRBJ2-2; 9 nucleotides align to TRBD1. Germline trimming cut 7 bases from V and 2 bases from J; bases unmatched to any gene: 5. Germline loops: CDR1 SQVTM, CDR2 ANQGSEA. The CDR3 consists of 14 residues. The CDR3 DNA follows: TGCAGCGCCGGGACAGGGATCAACACCGGGGAGCTGTTTTTT. Its protein is CSAGTGINTGELFF.

The chain recombines TRBV5-5 with TRBJ1-1, with TRBD1 identical over 10 bases. This CDR3 is built from 15 residues. Per the germline V gene, CDR1 is SGHKS and CDR2 is YYEKEE (reference sequence). Unmatched junction bases numbered 12, after V lost 7 bases and J lost 6 bases. The CDR3 loop reads CASLGGTGAGSEAFF. CDR3 in DNA: TGTGCCAGCCTTGGGGGGACAGGGGCGGGTTCTGAAGCTTTCTTT.

This clone was counted between two and nine times. V usage is TRBV14 and J usage is TRBJ2-3, with TRBD2 matching over 9 bases. Per the germline V gene, CDR1 is SGHDN and CDR2 is FVKESK. The junction had 9 bases not matched to a gene; V was cut back by 0 bases and J by 5 bases. This CDR3 region has 17 residues. The CDR3 loop reads CASSQDIRGGARDTQYF. The CDR3 coding sequence is TGTGCCAGCAGCCAAGATATACGCGGGGGGGCCCGAGATACGCAGTATTTT.

The chain carries TRBV6-5 and TRBJ2-7; D gene unclear. Per the germline V gene, CDR1 is MNHEY and CDR2 is SVGAGI. CDR3 length: 13 residues. Trimming took off 2 bases at V and 6 bases at J, with 11 bases between the two ends. The CDR3 sequence: CASSYQQSGEQYF. DNA for the CDR3: TGTGCCAGCAGTTACCAACAGTCCGGCGAGCAGTACTTC.

The chain links TRBV7-8 to TRBJ1-2; 9 positions agree with TRBD1. The germline V gene has CDR1 SGHVS and CDR2 FQNEAQ. The CDR3 has 15 amino acids. V was clipped by 4 bases and J by 3 bases; unmatched bases: 6. Here the CDR3 reads CASSYRQGVDYGYTF. CDR3 bases: TGTGCCAGCAGCTATCGACAGGGGGTGGACTATGGCTACACCTTC.

With respect to this clone: The same CDR3 can be traced to other DNA sequences in this sample. The chain has TRBV28 and TRBJ1-5; D remains unclear. The V gene's germline CDR1 is MDHEN and CDR2 SYDVKM. This CDR3 comprises 14 residues. Trimming took off 6 bases at V and 2 bases at J, with 11 bases between the two ends. Written as DNA, the CDR3 is TGTGCCAGCAGGCCCGGCGGGGGCAATCAGCCCCAGCATTTT. It is translated as CASRPGGGNQPQHF.

This chain links TRBV12-3 or TRBV12-4 with TRBJ2-7, with D unclear. There are 12 residues in the CDR3. V lost 6 bases to trimming and J lost 4 bases, with 10 bases between them. CDR3 coding DNA: TGTGCCAGCAGACCCCCAGCGTACGAGCAGTACTTC. Translated: CASRPPAYEQYF.

The V and J genes are TRBV2 and TRBJ2-1, with D possibly TRBD2 on 6 matching bases. Trimming pared 9 bases from V and 8 bases from J, leaving 20 bases between. Germline V gives CDR1 SNHLY, CDR2 FYNNEI. This CDR3 has 14 residues. For the CDR3, the DNA is TGTGCCAGTCAAGCCTCCCGACTAGTCCATGAGCAGTTCTTC. It yields the protein CASQASRLVHEQFF. The entire variable domain, with the rest obtained from reference TRBV2 and TRBJ2-1, is as follows: EPEVTQTPSHQVTQMGQEVILRCVPISNHLYFYWYRQILGQKVEFLVSFYNNEISEKSEIFDDQFSVERPDGSNFTLKIRSTKLEDSAMYFCASQASRLVHEQFFGPGTRLTVL.

This clone was recorded once. This chain uses TRBV18 with TRBJ2-7; TRBD2 agrees at 14 bases. The CDR3 has 15 residues. In germline, CDR1 is KGHSH, CDR2 LQKENI. V trimming: 4 bases; J trimming: 3 bases; junction bases outside the gene matches: 2. The CDR3 bases are TGTGCCAGCTCACAGACTAGCGGGGGGGACTACGAGCAGTACTTC. Its translation is CASSQTSGGDYEQYF.

The chain has TRBV4-1 and TRBJ2-1; TRBD1 might be the D (6 bases). CDR1 MGHRA and CDR2 YSYEKL come from the germline V gene. Deletions cut 2 bases from V and 2 bases from J, with 10 bases between. This CDR3 is 15 amino acids long. CDR3 region: CASSQSGTPYNEQFF. The CDR3 DNA sequence: TGCGCCAGCAGCCAATCCGGGACACCCTACAATGAGCAGTTCTTC.

The chain is built from TRBV7-6 and TRBJ2-2, with TRBD1 matching over 7 bases. V gave up 6 bases and J gave up 6 bases; unmatched junction bases: 16. The germline V gene has CDR1 SGHVS and CDR2 FNYEAQ. The CDR3 is made up of 17 amino acids. CDR3 sequence: CASSVGPGTVVAGELFF. The CDR3 region has the DNA TGTGCCAGCAGTGTGGGCCCCGGGACAGTAGTCGCCGGGGAGCTGTTTTTT.

The chain uses TRBV6-5 and TRBJ2-5, with TRBD1 as a possible D gene (6 bases). V lost 8 bases, J lost 4 bases, and 20 bases lay in between. Per the germline V gene, CDR1 is MNHEY and CDR2 is SVGAGI. The CDR3 sequence is 15 residues long. CDR3 in amino acids: CASRRQVWIRETQYF. CDR3 DNA sequence: TGTGCCAGCCGGAGACAGGTCTGGATTCGAGAGACCCAGTACTTC.